What follows describes a single TCR beta chain. The data are from a study of blood T cell repertoires in COVID-19. Study-level background: Researchers got acute and convalescent COVID-19 samples from the United States, Italy and Spain.

TCRdb's table, derived via immunoSEQ multiplex PCR, lists solely in-frame clones and lacks some. The sample has 150,000 to 200,000 clones; about 75% are singletons. V lost 4 bases, J lost 0 bases, and 18 bases lay in between. The CDR3 sequence is 17 residues long. The germline V gene encodes CDR1 MDHEN and CDR2 SYDVKM. Sequencing input: peripheral blood. This TCR was recovered from a woman between 70 and 85 years old with acute or convalescent COVID-19. V is TRBV28 and J is TRBJ1-2; D ambiguous. The CDR3, as DNA: TGTGCCAGCAGTTCCCCCGGTGATAGTGGAGCTAACTATGGCTACACCTTC. The encoded protein is CASSSPGDSGANYGYTF.